This is a list of T cell receptor beta chains from one sample in a study of cytomegalovirus exposure and HLA in healthy donors. Sequenced by immunoSEQ multiplex PCR; TCRdb stores in-frame clones only, minus some. This sample has about 190,000 clones, with about 87% found just once. The material sequenced was PBMCs. The receptors originated from a man under 40 in good health and CMV-seronegative. Both conserved end residues are part of each CDR3. D genes are given only for firm matches. Size is stated for part of the rows, as once, few or many counts, or as a class when the clone is expanded.

J gene | clone size | D gene | V gene | CDR3 protein | CDR3 DNA
TRBJ1-3 | . | . | TRBV18 | CASSPPGTHLSGNTIYF | TGTGCCAGCTCACCACCGGGGACTCACCTCTCTGGAAACACCATATATTTT
TRBJ1-2 | . | . | TRBV18 | CASSPGTDGESYTF | TGTGCCAGCTCACCCGGGACTGACGGTGAGAGCTACACCTTC
TRBJ1-1 | . | TRBD1 | TRBV4-2 | CASRQGTGGLKGQNTEAFF | TGTGCCAGCCGGCAAGGGACAGGGGGCCTGAAGGGCCAAAACACTGAAGCTTTCTTT
TRBJ1-2 | once | . | TRBV21-1 | CASSNSGATVEGNYGYTF | TGTGCCAGCAGCAACTCCGGAGCTACGGTGGAAGGAAACTATGGCTACACCTTC
TRBJ2-1 | . | TRBD2 | TRBV2 | CASQRGETDEQFF | TGTGCCAGCCAGCGGGGGGAAACGGATGAGCAGTTCTTC
TRBJ1-1 | . | . | TRBV4-3 | CASSQDNRVDTEAFF | TGCGCCAGCAGCCAAGATAACCGCGTTGACACTGAAGCTTTCTTT
TRBJ1-1 | . | . | TRBV5-6 | CASSPVSQYLEAFF | TGTGCCAGCAGCCCCGTCTCGCAGTACCTCGAAGCTTTCTTT
TRBJ2-2 | . | TRBD2 | TRBV9 | CASSVGGTSGSTGELFF | TGTGCCAGCAGCGTAGGTGGGACTAGCGGATCCACCGGGGAGCTGTTTTTT
TRBJ2-4 | few | . | TRBV4-1 | CASSQEGSLDIQYF | TGCGCCAGCAGCCAAGAAGGGAGTCTGGACATTCAGTACTTC
TRBJ1-2 | . | TRBD1 | TRBV6-6 | CASSSEGQIYGYTF | TGTGCCAGCAGTTCGGAGGGACAGATTTATGGCTACACCTTC
TRBJ2-3 | . | . | TRBV11-2 | CASNNQLATDTQYF | TGTGCCAGCAACAACCAACTAGCTACAGATACGCAGTATTTT
TRBJ1-6 | . | TRBD1 | TRBV7-9 | CASSWGQGIRVGNSPLHF | TGTGCCAGCAGCTGGGGACAGGGGATTCGCGTAGGTAATTCACCCCTCCACTTT
TRBJ2-7 | . | . | TRBV6-6 | CASSYRPGTPDEQYF | TGTGCCAGCAGTTACCGGCCAGGGACACCCGACGAGCAGTACTTC
TRBJ2-3 | . | . | TRBV18 | CASSPTVDTQYF | TGTGCCAGCTCACCTACAGTGGATACGCAGTATTTT
TRBJ2-1 | few | TRBD2 | TRBV18 | CASSGGRGSYNEQFF | TGTGCCAGCTCAGGAGGGAGGGGCTCCTACAATGAGCAGTTCTTC
TRBJ1-2 | . | . | TRBV7-6 | CASSSASGGYTF | TGTGCCAGCAGCTCCGCCAGCGGTGGCTACACCTTC
TRBJ1-5 | . | . | TRBV5-6 | CASSLAGGPNQPQHF | TGTGCCAGCAGCTTGGCGGGGGGACCCAATCAGCCCCAGCATTTT
TRBJ2-3 | few | TRBD2 | TRBV6-4 | CASSDSLAGADTQYF | TGTGCCAGCAGTGACTCACTAGCGGGGGCAGATACGCAGTATTTT
TRBJ2-3 | . | . | TRBV7-2 | CASSSGDTDTQYF | TGTGCCAGCAGCTCGGGGGACACAGATACGCAGTATTTT
TRBJ2-7 | . | TRBD1 | TRBV11-2 | CASSPRDRGLEEQYF | TGTGCCAGCAGCCCCCGGGACAGGGGGCTTGAGGAGCAGTACTTC
TRBJ2-1 | . | . | TRBV19 | CASSTSRGGGEQFF | TGTGCCAGTAGTACCTCCCGCGGGGGCGGAGAGCAGTTCTTC
TRBJ1-6 | few | TRBD1 | TRBV6-4 | CASSDSLPGGASPLHF | TGTGCCAGCAGTGACTCTTTACCAGGGGGCGCGAGCCCCCTCCACTTT
TRBJ1-6 | . | . | TRBV5-4 | CASRPQEIHSPLHF | TGTGCCAGCAGACCGCAAGAGATCCATTCACCCCTCCACTTT
TRBJ2-2 | . | . | TRBV19 | CASTSRRDTGELFF | TGTGCCAGTACGTCTCGGCGGGACACCGGGGAGCTGTTTTTT
TRBJ1-2 | few | . | TRBV19 | CASTQGSYGYTF | TGTGCCAGTACCCAGGGCAGCTATGGCTACACCTTC
TRBJ2-5 | . | . | TRBV5-1 | CASSLQGGREETQYF | TGCGCCAGCAGCTTGCAAGGGGGGAGGGAAGAGACCCAGTACTTC
TRBJ2-3 | . | TRBD2 | TRBV28 | CASSGGASDTQYF | TGTGCCAGCAGCGGGGGGGCCTCAGATACGCAGTATTTT
TRBJ2-7 | . | . | TRBV25-1 | CASSVRGKNEQYF | TGTGCCAGCAGTGTCCGGGGTAAGAACGAGCAGTACTTC